Listed here are 18 T cell receptor beta chains from one sample, sequenced in a study of cytomegalovirus exposure and HLA in healthy donors. PCR was performed using 60 Vbeta and 13 Jbeta primers. Data came from immunoSEQ multiplex PCR; TCRdb stores just in-frame clones and leaves some out. Seen here are roughly 250,000 clones, 84% observed once, and the top ten hold 1.5% to 2%. The sample consisted of PBMCs. These receptors were taken from a woman in her thirties or forties in good health and CMV-seropositive.

The V gene is TRBV11-3, the J gene TRBJ2-4; weak D call: TRBD2 (5 bases). Germline V gene data show CDR1 as SGHNT and CDR2 as YENEEA. This CDR3 comprises 16 residues. Trimming removed 0 bases from V and 8 bases from J, with 17 bases in between. The CDR3 here is CASSLDLTGSLDIQYF. The CDR3 nucleotides read TGTGCCAGCAGCTTAGATCTCACGGGGTCTCTTGACATTCAGTACTTC.

This chain connects TRBV11-2 to TRBJ2-3; TRBD2 matches at 15 bases. After removal of 0 bases from V and 5 bases from J, the junction contained 9 bases not matched to a gene. The length of the CDR3 is 19 residues. The germline V gene has CDR1 SGHAT and CDR2 FQNNGV. CDR3 bases: TGTGCCAGCAGCTTAGACAATCCGGGACTAGCGGGGGGACAAGATACGCAGTATTTT. Its protein product is CASSLDNPGLAGGQDTQYF. The full variable domain, with the rest looked up from reference TRBV11-2 and TRBJ2-3, is EAGVAQSPRYKIIEKRQSVAFWCNPISGHATLYWYQQILGQGPKLLIQFQNNGVVDDSQLPKDRFSAERLKGVDSTLKIQPAKLEDSAVYLCASSLDNPGLAGGQDTQYFGPGTRLTVL.

The rearrangement uses TRBV6-5 and TRBJ2-7; 10 nucleotides line up with TRBD2. The CDR3 spans 15 residues. With V trimmed by 0 bases and J by 8 bases, 7 bases remained unmatched. CDR1 and CDR2 from the germline V gene are MNHEY and SVGAGI. This CDR3 is CASSYSASGSPKQYF. CDR3 bases: TGTGCCAGCAGTTACTCGGCTAGCGGGAGCCCCAAGCAGTACTTC.

Only a few counts were recorded for this clone. The chain uses TRBV7-3 and TRBJ2-7, with a tentative D call TRBD1 (6 bases). Germline CDR1 SGHTA, CDR2 FQGTGA. CDR3 length equals 16 residues. Trimming pared 4 bases from V and 5 bases from J, leaving 21 bases between. CDR3: CASSSQPSTGPNEQYF. The CDR3 DNA reads TGTGCCAGCAGCTCCCAACCGTCGACAGGCCCAAACGAGCAGTACTTC.

This chain uses TRBV19 with TRBJ1-5; TRBD1 is a possible D gene (5 bases). With 3 bases removed from V and 0 bases from J, the gap between germline ends came to 15 bases. This CDR3 has 17 residues. The germline CDR1 and CDR2 sequences are LNHDA and SQIVND (reference sequence). CDR3 protein: CASSISFGDYSNQPQHF. Here the CDR3 DNA reads TGTGCCAGTAGTATTAGTTTTGGGGACTATAGCAATCAGCCCCAGCATTTT. The entire variable domain, with the rest obtained from reference TRBV19 and TRBJ1-5, is as follows: DGGITQSPKYLFRKEGQNVTLSCEQNLNHDAMYWYRQDPGQGLRLIYYSQIVNDFQKGDIAEGYSVSREKKESFPLTVTSAQKNPTAFYLCASSISFGDYSNQPQHFGDGTRLSIL.

The V and J genes are TRBV27 and TRBJ2-7, with D unclear. V was shortened by 10 bases and J by 5 bases, with 18 bases between the two germline ends. Germline values: CDR1 MNHEY, CDR2 SMNVEV (reference sequence). The CDR3 covers 13 residues. CDR3 coding DNA: TGTGCCACCTCCCAGACATTATTCGACGAGCAGTACTTC. Amino acid sequence: CATSQTLFDEQYF.

The V and J genes are TRBV28 and TRBJ1-1; 7 positions agree with TRBD1. Per germline, CDR1 MDHEN and CDR2 SYDVKM. V was pared by 6 bases and J by 0 bases, with 4 bases of the junction left unmatched. The CDR3 loop spans 14 amino acids. CDR3 bases: TGTGCCAGCAGGGACGGGACAGTGAACACTGAAGCTTTCTTT. Amino acid sequence: CASRDGTVNTEAFF.

This clone was found once. The chain has TRBV27 and TRBJ1-2, with D maybe TRBD1 (6 bases). CDR3 size: 15 residues. V was shortened by 6 bases and J by 3 bases, with 17 bases between the two germline ends. CDR1 and CDR2 from the germline V gene are MNHEY and SMNVEV (reference sequence). Here the CDR3 DNA reads TGTGCCAGCAGATACCCGCTACAGGGTGACTATGGCTACACCTTC. It yields the protein CASRYPLQGDYGYTF.

V and J are TRBV2 and TRBJ1-6, with a tentative D call TRBD1 (6 bases). Germline V gives CDR1 SNHLY, CDR2 FYNNEI. V lost 6 bases and J lost 2, with 11 bases in between. The CDR3 is 15 amino acids. The CDR3 DNA follows: TGTGCCAGCAGCCTTGACAGGCCCTATAATTCACCCCTCCACTTT. It yields the protein CASSLDRPYNSPLHF.

This clone was recorded once. This rearrangement joins TRBV11-2 to TRBJ2-7, with D possibly matching TRBD2 (6 bases). Trimming stripped 1 base from V and 2 bases from J, with 12 bases between. CDR3 length equals 15 residues. The V gene's germline CDR1 is SGHAT and CDR2 FQNNGV. In nucleotides, the CDR3 is TGTGCCAGCAGCTTAGGGGCGGGGTTAACCTACGAGCAGTACTTC. This sequence encodes CASSLGAGLTYEQYF.

This chain uses TRBV5-1 with TRBJ1-2; D is unclear. Germline lookup yields CDR1 SGHRS and CDR2 YFSETQ. The CDR3 runs to 15 residues. The V end was cut by 0 bases, the J end by 3 bases, with 12 bases between. The DNA of the CDR3 is TGCGCCAGCAGCTTGGGTCGGGTATGGGACTATGGCTACACCTTC. It yields the protein CASSLGRVWDYGYTF.

The chain combines TRBV2 with TRBJ2-2; no definite D call. V was clipped by 4 bases and J by 5 bases, with 11 bases between them. The CDR3 runs 14 residues. The germline CDR1 and CDR2 sequences are SNHLY and FYNNEI. The CDR3 nucleotides read TGTGCCAGCAGTGTTACTACCGGAACCGGGGAGCTGTTTTTT. Its translation: CASSVTTGTGELFF.

The V and J genes are TRBV25-1 and TRBJ2-1; 10 positions match TRBD2. This CDR3 has 15 residues. The germline CDR1 and CDR2 sequences are MGHDK and SYGVNS. Germline trimming cut 2 bases from V and 5 bases from J; bases unmatched to any gene: 3. The CDR3 loop reads CASSEPGLADNEQFF. The CDR3 DNA reads TGTGCCAGCAGTGAACCCGGACTAGCGGACAATGAGCAGTTCTTC.

J is TRBJ1-1 and V is TRBV18; no clear D gene. CDR1 is KGHSH, CDR2 LQKENI, per germline. The CDR3 contains 14 residues. The V end lost 3 bases, the J end lost 3 bases, and 11 bases lay between the germline ends. The CDR3 DNA reads TGTGCCAGCTCACCTCCAACACGGGACACTGAAGCTTTCTTT. As protein: CASSPPTRDTEAFF.

The V call is TRBV5-6, the J call TRBJ1-5; D not resolved. This CDR3 is built from 16 residues. CDR1 is SGHDT, CDR2 YYEEEE, per germline. V lost 0 bases and J lost 4, with 14 bases in between. In DNA form, the CDR3 reads TGTGCCAGCAGCTTGGCGCTTTTGGGAGTTAATCAGCCCCAGCATTTT. The encoded protein is CASSLALLGVNQPQHF.

The chain employs TRBV30 and TRBJ1-5, with a possible D match to TRBD1 (6 bases). The ends were cut back, 1 base at V and 6 bases at J, with 13 bases in the middle. CDR1 and CDR2 from the germline V gene are GTSNPN and SVGIG (reference sequence). The CDR3 is 14 amino acids. CDR3 residues: CAWSAGGAGQPQHF. CDR3 DNA sequence: TGTGCCTGGAGTGCGGGGGGCGCAGGTCAGCCCCAGCATTTT.

The gene calls are TRBV6-5 and TRBJ2-7; 7 bases agree with TRBD2. The CDR3 runs 14 residues. Losses at the gene ends were 2 bases for V and 6 bases for J; bases not matched to a gene: 7. Looked up from germline, CDR1 is MNHEY and CDR2 is SVGAGI. The CDR3 DNA sequence: TGTGCCAGCAGTTACGGGGGGAGGGATGGCGAGCAGTACTTC. Protein product: CASSYGGRDGEQYF.

The V and J genes are TRBV14 and TRBJ2-7; 8 bases fit TRBD1. The CDR3 runs to 15 residues. V gave up 2 bases and J gave up 4 bases; unmatched junction bases: 7. Germline V lookup: CDR1 SGHDN, CDR2 FVKESK. CDR3 sequence (DNA): TGTGCCAGCAGCCAATGGCAGGGGGCGGGATACGAGCAGTACTTC. Protein product: CASSQWQGAGYEQYF.